Listed here are 12 T cell receptor beta chains from one sample, sequenced in a study of CD8 T cells in Susac syndrome. An amount of RNA that ranged from about 0.45 to 1 ug was reverse transcribed with random hexamers. One entry per CDR3 protein results from TCRdb running MiXCR on the immunoSEQ multiplex PCR reads. Of around 200,000 distinct CDR3 sequences in the sample, around 90% were seen once. The sequenced sample consisted of CD8+ T cells from PBMCs. These receptors came from a human donor with multiple sclerosis.

V and J are TRBV21-1 and TRBJ1-1; no DNA check was done on the table's D call, TRBD1. TRBV21-1 is reported as a pseudogene. There are 16 residues in the CDR3. This chain's CDR3 is CASSKGGQGANTEAFF. The CDR3 DNA follows: TGTGCCAGCAGCAAAGGGGGACAGGGCGCGAACACTGAAGCTTTCTTT.

This rearrangement joins TRBV9 to TRBJ2-1; 12 bases fit TRBD2. The CDR3 is 16 amino acids. Germline V gene data show CDR1 as SGDLS and CDR2 as YYNGEE. Trimming cost V 0 bases and J 9 bases; bases outside gene matches: 7. DNA of the CDR3: TGTGCCAGCAGCGTAGACCTAGCGGGAGGGTTCGGTGAGCAGTTCTTC. This gives the protein CASSVDLAGGFGEQFF.

The V call is TRBV3-1, the J call TRBJ2-7; 8 nucleotides align to TRBD1. V trimming: 5 bases; J trimming: 4 bases; junction bases outside the gene matches: 7. The CDR3 is 14 amino acids. From germline, CDR1 is LGHDT and CDR2 YNNKEL (reference sequence). In DNA form, the CDR3 reads TGTGCCAGCAGCTCCGGCAGGGGGCTTTACGAGCAGTACTTC. Its protein product is CASSSGRGLYEQYF.

The chain links TRBV9 to TRBJ1-1; perhaps TRBD1 as D (6 bases). Per germline, CDR1 SGDLS and CDR2 YYNGEE. The CDR3 spans 15 residues. Trimming removed 3 bases at V and 0 bases at J, with 12 bases between. CDR3 nucleotides: TGTGCCAGCAGCGCGCCCGGGACACTGAACACTGAAGCTTTCTTT. Its protein product is CASSAPGTLNTEAFF.

The chain uses TRBV5-1 and TRBJ2-4; TRBD1 agrees at 9 bases. With 3 bases clipped from V and 8 bases from J, the junction kept 6 bases outside the gene matches. CDR1 SGHRS and CDR2 YFSETQ come from the germline V gene. This CDR3 region has 14 residues. CDR3 protein: CASSWTGAGDIQYF. CDR3 coding DNA: TGCGCCAGCAGCTGGACAGGGGCAGGGGACATTCAGTACTTC.

V gene TRBV6-6 combines with J gene TRBJ2-7; tentatively, D is TRBD1 (5 bases). Trimming took off 7 bases at V and 4 bases at J, with 11 bases between the two ends. The CDR3 runs to 12 residues. CDR1 is MNHNY and CDR2 is SVGAGI in the germline V gene (reference sequence). For the CDR3, the DNA is TGTGCCAGCATGGACACGATTTACGAGCAGTACTTC. Protein: CASMDTIYEQYF.

The chain uses TRBV3-1 and TRBJ2-1; 9 positions match TRBD1. The V gene end was trimmed by 5 bases and the J gene end by 8 bases; junction bases not matched to a gene: 10. CDR3 length: 15 amino acids. Germline CDR1 is LGHDT and CDR2 is YNNKEL (reference sequence). As DNA, the CDR3 is TGTGCCAGCAGCTCGGGGACAGGGACATCATATGAGCAGTTCTTC. Translated: CASSSGTGTSYEQFF.

The rearrangement links TRBV6-5 to TRBJ2-2, with no clear D. V shed 0 bases and J shed 0 bases, with 8 bases lying between them. Germline-derived CDR1 and CDR2 are MNHEY and SVGAGI. The CDR3 sequence is 16 residues long. The CDR3 DNA follows: TGTGCCAGCAGTTACTCAGTGAAACCGAACACCGGGGAGCTGTTTTTT. It encodes CASSYSVKPNTGELFF.

This clonotype was picked up one time. The gene calls are TRBV12-3 or TRBV12-4 and TRBJ2-2; possible D gene TRBD2, 6 bases. Between the trimmed V and J ends, which lost 10 bases and 7 bases, there was a span of 22 bases. This CDR3 is built from 15 residues. This chain's CDR3 is CAIRSGESMVGELFF. CDR3 coding DNA: TGTGCCATTCGGTCGGGGGAGAGTATGGTCGGGGAGCTGTTTTTT.

The chain uses TRBV7-3 and TRBJ1-2; 8 positions agree with TRBD1. This CDR3 has 15 amino acids. V was pared by 1 base and J by 6 bases, with 7 bases of the junction left unmatched. Looked up from germline, CDR1 is SGHTA and CDR2 is FQGTGA. The CDR3 DNA sequence: TGTGCCAGCAGCTTAAATGGACAGGGTATGGATGGCTACACCTTC. Protein: CASSLNGQGMDGYTF. Based on the CDR3 plus reference TRBV7-3 and TRBJ1-2, the full variable domain is GAGVSQTPSNKVTEKGKYVELRCDPISGHTALYWYRQSLGQGPEFLIYFQGTGAADDSGLPNDRFFAVRPEGSVSTLKIQRTERGDSAVYLCASSLNGQGMDGYTFGSGTRLTVV.

CDR3 residues: CASGLFPSGELFF. The CDR3 DNA reads as TGTGCTAGTGGTTTGTTCCCAAGCGGGGAGCTGTTTTTT. The chain joins TRBV12-5 to TRBJ2-2; no firm D call. CDR1 is LGHNT, CDR2 FRNRAP, per germline. There are 13 residues in the CDR3. V was trimmed by 2 bases and J by 7 bases, leaving 8 bases between them. Combining the CDR3 with reference TRBV12-5 and TRBJ2-2 gives the whole variable domain DARVTQTPRHKVTEMGQEVTMRCQPILGHNTVFWYRQTMMQGLELLAYFRNRAPLDDSGMPKDRFSAEMPDATLATLKIQPSEPRDSAVYFCASGLFPSGELFFGEGSRLTVL.

In regard to this clonotype: An end of the junction differs from the germline gene, which may be a read error. The rearrangement joins TRBV7-7 to TRBJ2-4; D may match TRBD1 or TRBD2 (5 bases each). CDR1 is SSHAT, CDR2 FNYEAQ, per germline (reference sequence). This CDR3 is built from 14 residues. CDR3 nucleotide sequence: TGTGCTAGCAGTCGGGGCCCCTCCAAAAACATTCAGTACTTC. Its protein is CASSRGPSKNIQYF.